Described below is a single T cell receptor beta chain sequence and its context. The CDR3 extends over 15 amino acids. Germline CDR1 reads SGHRS; CDR2 reads YFSETQ. The trim removed 0 bases at V and 5 bases at J, leaving 3 bases unmatched. These data are taken from a study of glioma-infiltrating T cells after dendritic cell vaccination. Assay: immunoSEQ multiplex PCR; the TCRdb copy retains only in-frame clones and omits some. The top ten hold roughly 12% of the sample, which has around 97,000 clones, roughly 81% seen once. This material consisted of blood, taken before dendritic cell vaccination. The J gene is TRBJ2-7, the V gene TRBV5-1, with 12 bases identical to TRBD1. The TCR originated in a human donor with glioblastoma. The CDR3 sequence: CASSLARDRGHEQYF. The CDR3 DNA reads TGCGCCAGCAGCTTGGCTCGGGACAGGGGGCACGAGCAGTACTTC.